The entry below describes one T cell receptor beta chain. Its antigen is unknown. The sample is drawn from a study of Graves' ophthalmopathy and Graves' hyperthyroidism. Regarding the study as a whole: Most thyroid-expanded clonotypes exceeding 0.001 frequency were also found in blood.

If no ophthalmopathy appeared within 18 months of follow-up, hyperthyroidism was termed stable. Other autoimmune diseases, uncontrolled infections, pregnancy or lactation led to the exclusion of patients. Physicians reached a diagnosis by relying on clinical symptoms, serum thyroxine, TRAb, thyroid ultrasound and orbital computed tomography. Trimming removed 6 bases at V and 7 bases at J, with 12 bases between. Germline V CDR1 and CDR2: MNHNS, SASEGT. CDR3 length: 12 residues. Amplification targeted the TCR beta CDR3 regions, with RNA transcripts as the source material. First-round RT-PCR employed HTBI primers, with a second-round multiplex PCR after it. TCRdb independently ran MiXCR on the multiplex PCR reads; one entry per CDR3 protein. The sample lists roughly 410,000 distinct CDR3 sequences, roughly 15% occurring once.

The chain links TRBV6-1 to TRBJ1-1; D unresolved. This TCR was sampled from a woman between 18 and 29 years old with stable Graves' hyperthyroidism. Sequenced: peripheral blood. DNA of the CDR3: TGTGCCAGCAGCAGGACGACTATTGAAGCTTTCTTT. Amino acids: CASSRTTIEAFF.